Listed below are T cell receptor beta chains from one sample, sequenced in a study of blood T cell repertoires in COVID-19. The method was immunoSEQ multiplex PCR; TCRdb's version includes in-frame clones alone and lacks a portion of them. The table lists tens of thousands of clones, 70% to 90% of them singletons. Sequenced: peripheral blood. Every receptor here comes from a human donor with active COVID-19. The donor label of this sample is uncertain. Each CDR3 is given without its conserved first and last residue. The order of the fields is J gene, V gene, D gene, clone size, CDR3 protein. A D gene is named only where the DNA matches it firmly. A row's size may be missing; if present it is once, few, many or a size class.

TRBJ2-1 TRBV28 TRBD2 NA ASSPGTSGSYEQF
TRBJ2-7 TRBV7-8 TRBD2 NA ASRPVISGNYEQY
TRBJ1-3 TRBV5-1 NA NA ASSQTQGNGNTIY
TRBJ1-5 TRBV19 NA NA ASNTGSTTQPQH
TRBJ2-3 TRBV7-2 TRBD1 once ASSLGQGVTDTQY
TRBJ1-2 TRBV4-3 NA once ASSQEDWNYGYT
TRBJ2-1 TRBV27 TRBD2 NA ASSNLAGPNYNEQF
TRBJ1-4 TRBV9 NA NA ASSVGVQVNEKLF
TRBJ2-5 TRBV27 NA NA ASITVAVKETQY
TRBJ2-1 TRBV5-1 NA NA ASSLSGLVTYNEQF
TRBJ2-7 TRBV7-2 NA once ASSSPPPPYEQY
TRBJ1-2 TRBV7-8 NA NA ASHQGGGYGYT
TRBJ2-7 TRBV23-1 NA NA AIQIRDEQY
TRBJ2-7 TRBV27 NA NA ASSLSSGDSSYEQY
TRBJ1-2 TRBV10-3 NA few AISERGSGYGYT
TRBJ1-2 TRBV7-8 NA NA ASSPNRIPYGYT
TRBJ1-1 TRBV3-1/TRBV3-2 NA NA ASSPTGGQRNTEAF
TRBJ1-5 TRBV7-2 NA NA ASSKQVGQPQH
TRBJ1-2 TRBV4-1 NA NA ASSHPDTKSNYGYT
TRBJ2-6 TRBV7-6 TRBD1 NA ASSLGGQVLSGANVLT
TRBJ2-2 TRBV10-1 TRBD1 NA ASSENRGPHTGELF
TRBJ2-6 TRBV28 NA NA ASSILRGAAGANVLT
TRBJ2-3 TRBV6-5 NA NA ASIPGTFTDTQY
TRBJ1-5 TRBV5-1 NA NA ASSLGDNSNQPQH
TRBJ2-2 TRBV7-2 NA NA ASRLVAGGELF
TRBJ2-7 TRBV27 TRBD1 NA ASSLQGAYEQY
TRBJ2-1 TRBV24-1 NA NA ATSDFLASDEQF
TRBJ1-6 TRBV11-2 NA NA ASSLRDPDYNSPLH
TRBJ2-3 TRBV7-9 TRBD1 NA ASTGQGATDTQY
TRBJ1-1 TRBV11-3 NA NA ASSLDGRNTEAF
TRBJ2-3 TRBV10-2 TRBD2 NA ASSESRRLAGTDTQY